This TCR beta chain was sequenced in a study of regulatory T cells in long-lasting Graves disease. Study-wide context: Graves' cases, newly diagnosed, had used antithyroid drugs under 3 months. Findings of the study overall: There were preferences for TRBV28, TRBJ1-2 and TRBJ2-5 in persistent disease.

This CDR3 is built from 17 residues. V shed 4 bases, J shed 1 base, and the junction held 8 bases outside the gene matches. From germline, CDR1 is SGDLS and CDR2 YYNGEE. Described time point: newly diagnosed GD, antithyroid drugs for less than 3 months. There was RNA extracted from PBMCs, and the TCR library was made from it. With iRepertoire HTBI primers and Arm-PCR of CDR3 regions, TCR beta libraries were built. TCRdb reprocessed the multiplex PCR reads via MiXCR and lists one record per CDR3 protein. This sample has roughly 500,000 distinct CDR3 sequences, with approximately 13% found just once. Comment on this clonotype: The antigen is unknown.

These data were also filed under a second study, of T cells in Graves' hyperthyroidism and ophthalmopathy. From that study: Clinical symptoms, serum thyroxine, TRAb, thyroid ultrasound and orbital computed tomography informed diagnoses.

The sequence was collected from a young man with Graves disease. Source: peripheral blood mononuclear cells (PBMCs), taken at new diagnosis, from a patient treated with antithyroid drugs. The J gene is TRBJ2-3, the V gene TRBV9; 11 bases fit TRBD2. CDR3 DNA: TGTGCCAGCAGCTCCCCCCTAGCGGGAGGAGGCACAGATACGCAGTATTTT. Its protein product is CASSSPLAGGGTDTQYF.